Shown below are 14 T cell receptor beta chains from a single sample sequenced in a study of T-cell reconstitution after alpha-beta-depleted transplantation in children. Molecular barcoding with unique molecular identifiers was used for the TCRbeta library. TCRdb re-derived calls from the PCR reads in MiXCR, one entry per CDR3 protein. The data hold approximately 220,000 distinct CDR3 sequences, with 17% observed a single time. Here the sequenced sample was PBMCs, mostly from graft donor cells, taken 360 days after TCRalphabeta/CD19-depleted stem cell transplant. The receptors were gathered from a male patient aged 2-10 years who had a stem cell transplant for acute lymphoblastic leukemia, so the T cells may come from the graft donor.

V usage is TRBV6-2 or TRBV6-3 and J usage is TRBJ2-1; D is ambiguous. Per germline, CDR1 MNHEY and CDR2 SVGEGT. Trimming removed 8 bases at V and 10 bases at J, with 12 bases between. This CDR3 region has 11 residues. The CDR3 DNA reads TGTGCCAGCCGTGTGGGATACGAGCAGTTCTTC. Its protein product is CASRVGYEQFF.

This clonotype was found a few times. This chain connects TRBV5-1 to TRBJ2-5; weak D call: TRBD2 (6 bases). The CDR3 sequence is 15 residues long. V was trimmed by 4 bases and J by 5 bases, leaving 18 bases between them. Germline CDR1 and CDR2: SGHRS and YFSETQ. CDR3 sequence: CASSRRFGGSETQYF. CDR3 nucleotide sequence: TGCGCCAGCAGCAGAAGGTTTGGGGGGTCCGAGACCCAGTACTTC.

The V and J genes are TRBV7-9 and TRBJ1-1; a weak D match, TRBD1 (6 bases). This CDR3 spans 13 amino acids. The germline V gene encodes CDR1 SEHNR and CDR2 FQNEAQ (reference sequence). Trimming took off 5 bases at V and 7 bases at J, with 14 bases between the two ends. CDR3 protein: CASSPRGGGEAFF. CDR3 bases: TGTGCCAGCAGCCCCCGAGGAGGGGGTGAAGCTTTCTTT. Using reference TRBV7-9 and TRBJ1-1 for the parts outside the CDR3, the full variable domain is DTGVSQNPRHKITKRGQNVTFRCDPISEHNRLYWYRQTLGQGPEFLTYFQNEAQLEKSRLLSDRFSAERPKGSFSTLEIQRTEQGDSAMYLCASSPRGGGEAFFGQGTRLTVV.

The gene calls are TRBV11-2 and TRBJ2-7; D is ambiguous. Trimming shortened V by 6 bases and J by 3 bases, and 21 bases separated the two germline ends. CDR3 size: 16 residues. CDR1 SGHAT and CDR2 FQNNGV come from the germline V gene. The CDR3 DNA reads TGTGCCAGCAGTGAACGGAGACACCCGCTAGGCTACGAGCAGTACTTC. Its protein product is CASSERRHPLGYEQYF.

CDR3: CATLRETWTEAFF. In DNA form, the CDR3 reads TGTGCCACCCTCCGGGAAACGTGGACTGAAGCTTTCTTT. The chain carries TRBV12-3 or TRBV12-4 and TRBJ1-1, with D uncertain. The CDR3 is 13 residues long. V was shortened by 10 bases and J by 5 bases, with 17 bases between the two germline ends.

The table lists this clonotype with a few counts. The chain is built from TRBV7-6 and TRBJ1-4, with D uncertain. The V gene lost 2 bases and the J gene lost 6 bases, with 10 bases spanning the gap. Germline V gene data show CDR1 as SGHVS and CDR2 as FNYEAQ. The CDR3 extends over 14 amino acids. The CDR3 is CASSLRTDDEKLFF. CDR3 in DNA: TGTGCCAGCAGCTTACGGACGGATGATGAAAAACTGTTTTTT.

This chain links TRBV7-6 with TRBJ1-4; D uncertain. Per germline, CDR1 SGHVS and CDR2 FNYEAQ. Trimming took off 7 bases at V and 0 bases at J, with 12 bases between the two ends. The CDR3 runs to 15 residues. CDR3 loop: CASTPSGATNEKLFF. CDR3 DNA: TGTGCCAGCACCCCCTCCGGTGCAACTAATGAAAAACTGTTTTTT.

Comment on this clonotype: A read error may explain this, as a much larger clone is one base away. V gene TRBV5-1 combines with J gene TRBJ2-2; D is unclear. The V and J ends lost 3 bases and 0 bases respectively, with 9 bases between them. Germline values: CDR1 SGHRS, CDR2 YFSETQ. This CDR3 spans 15 amino acids. CDR3 in amino acids: CASSSVLANTGELFF. In DNA, the CDR3 is TGCGCCAGCAGCTCGGTTCTAGCGAACACCGGGGAGCTGTTTTTT.

The chain carries TRBV2 and TRBJ2-3; unclear D gene. From germline, CDR1 is SNHLY and CDR2 FYNNEI. Trimming stripped 1 base from V and 5 bases from J, with 16 bases between. The CDR3 consists of 16 residues. DNA for the CDR3: TGTGCCAGCAGTGAAGGGTGGCTTCAACACAGAGATACGCAGTATTTT. Protein sequence: CASSEGWLQHRDTQYF. Filled out from reference TRBV2 and TRBJ2-3, the complete variable domain reads EPEVTQTPSHQVTQMGQEVILRCVPISNHLYFYWYRQILGQKVEFLVSFYNNEISEKSEIFDDQFSVERPDGSNFTLKIRSTKLEDSAMYFCASSEGWLQHRDTQYFGPGTRLTVL.

The chain links TRBV7-9 to TRBJ1-4; TRBD1 is a possible D gene (5 bases). The CDR3 extends over 16 amino acids. The V gene lost 5 bases and the J gene lost 5 bases, with 18 bases spanning the gap. Germline-derived CDR1 and CDR2 are SEHNR and FQNEAQ (reference sequence). CDR3 amino acids: CASSHTPQGLNEKLFF. The CDR3 coding sequence is TGTGCCAGCAGCCATACCCCGCAGGGTCTAAATGAAAAACTGTTTTTT.

The CDR3 is CAGTVSTDTQYF. Here the CDR3 DNA reads TGTGCCGGGACAGTAAGCACAGATACGCAGTATTTT. The rearrangement uses TRBV7-6 and TRBJ2-3, with TRBD1 matching over 7 bases. Trimming removed 11 bases from V and 0 bases from J; junction bases left unmatched: 2. Germline V gene lookup returns CDR1 SGHVS and CDR2 FNYEAQ. The CDR3 contains 12 residues.

This rearrangement joins TRBV28 to TRBJ2-2; D may be TRBD2 (6 bases). This CDR3 region has 15 residues. V was trimmed by 2 bases and J by 1 base, leaving 8 bases between them. Germline-derived CDR1 and CDR2 are MDHEN and SYDVKM. CDR3 bases: TGTGCCAGCAGTTTAGGAGGGAAGAACACCGGGGAGCTGTTTTTT. It encodes CASSLGGKNTGELFF.

V is TRBV20-1 and J is TRBJ1-1, with D unresolved. CDR1 is DFQATT and CDR2 is SNEGSKA in the germline V gene (reference sequence). This CDR3 is built from 11 residues. The germline V and J ends were trimmed by 1 base and 6 bases, with 6 bases remaining between them. The CDR3 spells CSARVGAEAFF. For the CDR3, the DNA is TGCAGTGCTAGAGTGGGCGCTGAAGCTTTCTTT.

J is TRBJ2-7 and V is TRBV10-3; D could derive from TRBD1 or TRBD2 (5 bases each). The V and J ends lost 7 bases and 2 bases respectively, with 15 bases between them. The CDR3 length is 14 residues. The V gene's germline CDR1 is ENHRY and CDR2 SYGVKD. CDR3 DNA: TGTGCCATCAAAGACGGGACGGGCCCCTACGAGCAGTACTTC. Translation: CAIKDGTGPYEQYF.